The rows below give T cell receptor beta chains drawn from one sample of a study of regulatory T cells in long-lasting Graves disease. TCRdb analysed the multiplex PCR reads with MiXCR anew, one entry per CDR3 protein. The sample comprises 550,000 to 650,000 distinct CDR3 sequences, 15% to 20% of which are singletons, and around 11% rests with the top ten. The same specimen was also included in a second study, on T cells in Graves' hyperthyroidism and ophthalmopathy.

The source was peripheral blood mononuclear cells (PBMCs), collected at new diagnosis, from a patient treated with antithyroid drugs. The receptors derive from a man aged 18 to 29 with Graves disease. Both conserved end residues are part of each CDR3. D genes are given only for firm matches. Clone size is shown for a subset of rows, as once, few, many or a class of expanded clone.

>TRBV6-2/TRBV6-3|TRBD1|many|TRBJ2-7
CASSYTGGEQYF
>TRBV6-1|TRBD2|few|TRBJ2-1
CATKPGLAGGPSWYNEQFF
>TRBV28|.|few|TRBJ1-5
CASSFVGGTSNQPQHF
>TRBV7-3|.|many|TRBJ2-3
CASSFNSGPDTQYF
>TRBV18|.|.|TRBJ1-2
CASSNRGPNGYTF
>TRBV5-1|TRBD1|.|TRBJ1-2
CASSLAFDRELDGYTF
>TRBV28|TRBD2|many|TRBJ2-1
CASSNWTRSSYNEQFF
>TRBV27|.|many|TRBJ1-2
CASSPSNGSPYGYTF
>TRBV7-9|.|many|TRBJ2-3
CASSLRSSGYADTQYF
>TRBV5-1|TRBD1|.|TRBJ1-1
CASIDRAGTEAFF
>TRBV15|.|few|TRBJ1-5
CATSAHGGGDQPQHF
>TRBV30|TRBD2|many|TRBJ2-1
CAWGRTSGSNEQFF
>TRBV10-2|TRBD1|.|TRBJ2-7
CASSGGTEYEQYF
>TRBV5-1|.|many|TRBJ2-1
CASSGHNEQFF
>TRBV6-1|TRBD2|many|TRBJ2-1
CASSAVGRVNNEQFF
>TRBV3-1|.|many|TRBJ1-2
CASSQPERRYGYTF
>TRBV9|TRBD2|few|TRBJ2-7
CASSVTSGSLYEQYF
>TRBV27|.|many|TRBJ2-7
CASSPRRVYEQYF
>TRBV6-5|.|few|TRBJ2-7
CASSYQRDTYEQYF
>TRBV12-3/TRBV12-4|.|many|TRBJ1-1
CASSLLGGEAFF
>TRBV20-1|.|many|TRBJ1-1
CSARESSSDTEAFF
>TRBV7-2|.|few|TRBJ2-3
CASSLERVFLGDTQYF